Below are 28 T cell receptor beta chains sequenced from a single sample in a study of cytomegalovirus exposure and HLA in healthy donors (dated by TCRdb to about 2017). Library prep was done by the immunoSEQ multiplex PCR assay. A mixture of 60 forward primers for TCR Vbeta segments and 13 reverse primers for TCR Jbeta segments was used in the multiplex PCR. Entries here come from immuneACCESS through TCRdb and include only in-frame sequences with V and J called. Some clones fail to appear in such tables; in the studies checked, an unresolved V gene covers under half of the shortfall, and the cause of the remainder is unknown. The sample records a few hundred thousand clones, approximately 80% of which are singletons. The top ten constitute over 1.1% of the sample. The sequenced sample consisted of PBMCs. These receptors were obtained from a girl aged 10 to 17 in good health and CMV-seronegative.

V is TRBV14 and J is TRBJ1-2; D unclear. V was clipped by 1 base and J by 7 bases, with 7 bases between them. CDR3 length equals 12 residues. Per the germline V gene, CDR1 is SGHDN and CDR2 is FVKESK. The CDR3 nucleotides read TGTGCCAGCAGCCAAGTTCCAGGTGGCTACACCTTC. As protein: CASSQVPGGYTF.

The chain is built from TRBV28 and TRBJ2-7, with TRBD2 matching over 14 bases. The germline CDR1 and CDR2 sequences are MDHEN and SYDVKM. The V segment lost 2 bases and the J segment 7 bases; nucleotides outside the gene matches: 13. The CDR3 runs 18 residues. The CDR3 protein is CASSLSFRTSGGPVEQYF. As DNA, the CDR3 is TGTGCCAGCAGTTTAAGTTTCCGGACTAGCGGGGGGCCGGTAGAGCAGTACTTC.

The chain carries TRBV6-6 and TRBJ2-7; D is perhaps TRBD2 (6 bases). In germline, CDR1 is MNHNY, CDR2 SVGAGI (reference sequence). The CDR3 is 16 amino acids. The V gene lost 6 bases and the J gene lost 6 bases, with 24 bases spanning the gap. This CDR3 reads CASSSTSAGPSGEQYF. The CDR3 coding sequence is TGTGCCAGCAGCTCCACCTCAGCGGGTCCCTCGGGCGAGCAGTACTTC.

The CDR3, as DNA: TGTGCCAGCAGACAGGGGAATCAAGAGACCCAGTACTTC. This encodes CASRQGNQETQYF. The V call is TRBV7-9, the J call TRBJ2-5; 7 positions agree with TRBD1. V gave up 6 bases and J gave up 2 bases; unmatched junction bases: 3. The CDR3 sequence is 13 residues long. CDR1 SEHNR and CDR2 FQNEAQ come from the germline V gene (reference sequence).

This rearrangement joins TRBV30 to TRBJ2-7, with no clear D. Trimming took 1 base from V and 3 from J, leaving 4 bases between them. The CDR3 contains 11 residues. CDR1 is GTSNPN, CDR2 SVGIG, per germline (reference sequence). The CDR3 sequence is CAWSDSYEQYF. The CDR3 nucleotides read TGTGCCTGGAGTGACAGCTACGAGCAGTACTTC.

A note on this clone: A junction boundary mismatches the germline segment, possibly from a read error. This chain uses TRBV9 with TRBJ2-5; D possibly corresponds to TRBD2 (5 bases). The germline gives CDR1 SGDLS, CDR2 YYNGEE. This CDR3 has 15 residues. DNA of the CDR3: TGTGCCAGCAGCGTAGACAGTCGGGGTCAAGGGACCCAGTACTTC. It yields the protein CASSVDSRGQGTQYF. The complete variable domain, with remaining parts taken from reference TRBV9 and TRBJ2-5, reads DSGVTQTPKHLITATGQRVTLRCSPRSGDLSVYWYQQSLDQGLQFLIQYYNGEERAKGNILERFSAQQFPDLHSELNLSSLELGDSALYFCASSVDSRGQGTQYFGPGTRLLVL.

The chain recombines TRBV5-1 with TRBJ2-1; the match to TRBD2 covers 8 bases. Germline V CDR1 and CDR2: SGHRS, YFSETQ. The CDR3 runs 15 residues. V was pared by 0 bases and J by 4 bases, with 3 bases of the junction left unmatched. The CDR3 loop reads CASSLAGGRYNEQFF. CDR3 coding DNA: TGCGCCAGCAGCTTGGCGGGGGGGCGATACAATGAGCAGTTCTTC.

This clone was recorded only once. The chain employs TRBV28 and TRBJ2-7, with D maybe TRBD1 (5 bases). The CDR3 runs to 15 residues. Germline values: CDR1 MDHEN, CDR2 SYDVKM. V lost 1 base and J lost 0, with 10 bases in between. DNA of the CDR3: TGTGCCAGCAGTTTATTTCAGGGTAGCTCCTACGAGCAGTACTTC. This gives the protein CASSLFQGSSYEQYF.

The rearrangement joins TRBV7-2 to TRBJ1-2; 9 nucleotides line up with TRBD1. Unmatched junction bases numbered 9, after V lost 5 bases and J lost 5 bases. The CDR3 spans 15 residues. Germline V lookup: CDR1 SGHTA, CDR2 FQGNSA. CDR3 nucleotides: TGTGCCAGCAGCATCGGACAGGGGAGAAATTATGGCTACACCTTC. Protein: CASSIGQGRNYGYTF.

This clone showed up just once. The chain employs TRBV4-3 and TRBJ2-7; 10 bases fit TRBD2. V lost 0 bases to trimming and J lost 4 bases; unmatched junction nucleotides: 3. Germline V lookup: CDR1 LGHNA, CDR2 YSLEER. CDR3 length: 15 residues. For the CDR3, the DNA is TGCGCCAGCAGCCAAGATCTAGCGGGGGTTTACGAGCAGTACTTC. Translating it yields CASSQDLAGVYEQYF.

The chain has TRBV28 and TRBJ1-2, with 7 bases lining up with TRBD1. The junction had 7 bases not matched to a gene; V was cut back by 0 bases and J by 0 bases. This CDR3 region has 17 residues. CDR1 MDHEN and CDR2 SYDVKM come from the germline V gene. CDR3 region: CASSLWPKGAANYGYTF. The CDR3 DNA follows: TGTGCCAGCAGTTTATGGCCCAAGGGGGCAGCTAACTATGGCTACACCTTC.

The chain recombines TRBV7-9 with TRBJ2-3; TRBD2 matches 8 bases. Germline CDR1 is SEHNR and CDR2 is FQNEAQ (reference sequence). V lost 3 bases, J lost 2 bases, and 4 bases stayed unmatched. The CDR3 has 15 residues. CDR3 in amino acids: CASSLRLATTDTQYF. The CDR3 DNA reads as TGTGCCAGCAGCTTGAGACTAGCGACCACAGATACGCAGTATTTT.

The chain couples TRBV7-2 to TRBJ1-2; a possible D gene is TRBD1 (5 bases). With 5 bases removed from V and 7 bases from J, the gap between germline ends came to 20 bases. The CDR3 runs 15 residues. Germline CDR1 and CDR2: SGHTA and FQGNSA. CDR3 DNA: TGTGCCAGCAGCCCCGAATACTCAGGGTACGGTGGCTACACCTTC. It translates to CASSPEYSGYGGYTF.

V is TRBV30 and J is TRBJ2-2, with D perhaps TRBD1 (7 bases). Trimming pared 8 bases from V and 5 bases from J, leaving 15 bases between. CDR1 GTSNPN and CDR2 SVGIG come from the germline V gene (reference sequence). CDR3 length: 13 residues. CDR3 amino acids: CAGGAGGTGELFF. CDR3 DNA sequence: TGTGCCGGAGGGGCAGGGGGAACCGGGGAGCTGTTTTTT.

The chain is built from TRBV5-4 and TRBJ1-4; maybe TRBD1 (6 bases). This CDR3 has 16 amino acids. V was cut by 4 bases and J by 0 bases, with 13 bases left in between. CDR1 and CDR2 (germline): SGHNT, YYREEE (reference sequence). DNA for the CDR3: TGTGCCAGCAGCCAAGGGACAAGTGCAACTAATGAAAAACTGTTTTTT. Protein product: CASSQGTSATNEKLFF.

In this sample, this clone turned up once. The J gene is TRBJ2-7, the V gene TRBV5-3, with 7 bases identical to TRBD2. TRBV5-3 belongs to the ORF category, with a function that is uncertain. Trimming at V came to 4 bases and at J to 3 bases, leaving 22 bases not matched to a gene. The CDR3 has 19 residues. CDR3 DNA sequence: TGTGCCAGAAGCAGGGGCCAGCGGGAACCGCCCCCCAGGCTCTACGAGCAGTACTTC. Residues: CARSRGQREPPPRLYEQYF.

As concerns this clone: The sample has other DNA sequences that encode this CDR3 too. CDR3 nucleotides: TGTGCCAGCACCAGACAGGGGGATACTGAAGCTTTCTTT. It yields the protein CASTRQGDTEAFF. This rearrangement joins TRBV6-4 to TRBJ1-1; 9 positions match TRBD1. Unmatched junction bases numbered 5, after V lost 7 bases and J lost 5 bases. Per the germline V gene, CDR1 is MRHNA and CDR2 is SNTAGT. The CDR3 sequence is 13 residues long.

The V gene is TRBV5-1, the J gene TRBJ2-1, with D uncertain. Trimming stripped 1 base from V and 9 bases from J, with 8 bases between. The CDR3 sequence is 12 residues long. Germline CDR1 and CDR2: SGHRS and YFSETQ. The CDR3 loop is CASSLSWSEQFF. As DNA, the CDR3 is TGCGCCAGCAGCTTGAGTTGGAGTGAGCAGTTCTTC.

The chain links TRBV5-1 to TRBJ1-6, with D possibly being TRBD1 (6 bases). Per germline, CDR1 SGHRS and CDR2 YFSETQ. V was shortened by 0 bases and J by 7 bases, with 11 bases between the two germline ends. This CDR3 is 15 amino acids long. The CDR3 protein is CASSLVAGANSPLHF. The CDR3 region has the DNA TGCGCCAGCAGCTTGGTGGCAGGGGCCAATTCACCCCTCCACTTT.

The chain links TRBV6-6 to TRBJ2-7; D unresolved. The CDR3 has 12 residues. V lost 3 bases and J lost 2, with 5 bases in between. The germline gives CDR1 MNHNY, CDR2 SVGAGI (reference sequence). Here the CDR3 DNA reads TGTGCCAGCAGTTATTCCGCCTACGAGCAGTACTTC. Translation: CASSYSAYEQYF.

CDR3 sequence (DNA): TGTGCCAGCAGATACTATTGGGACAGGGCCCACGAGCAGTACTTC. Encoded protein: CASRYYWDRAHEQYF. The chain has TRBV21-1 and TRBJ2-7; whether TRBD1, the table's D call, matches the DNA was not checked. TRBV21-1 is a known pseudogene. The CDR3 has 15 amino acids.

The chain combines TRBV10-3 with TRBJ1-5; tentative D call: TRBD1 (6 bases). Trimming removed 3 bases at V and 6 bases at J, with 12 bases between. The CDR3 consists of 14 residues. CDR1 and CDR2 from the germline V gene are ENHRY and SYGVKD. The CDR3 bases are TGTGCCATCAGTGAACAGGGTCTCGGTCAGCCCCAGCATTTT. It codes for CAISEQGLGQPQHF.

The chain is built from TRBV6-1 and TRBJ1-5, with D maybe TRBD1 (6 bases). The CDR3 totals 15 residues. V was trimmed by 5 bases and J by 3 bases, leaving 14 bases between them. Germline loops: CDR1 MNHNS, CDR2 SASEGT. The DNA for the CDR3 is TGTGCCAGCAGTTCGACAGGACCTTCCAATCAGCCCCAGCATTTT. It codes for CASSSTGPSNQPQHF.

The chain has TRBV25-1 and TRBJ2-7; tentatively, D is TRBD1 (5 bases). Germline-derived CDR1 and CDR2 are MGHDK and SYGVNS. The CDR3 consists of 13 residues. V was pared by 3 bases and J by 3 bases, with 9 bases between. In nucleotides, the CDR3 is TGTGCCAGCAGTGACGACAGAAGCTACGAGCAGTACTTC. Encoded protein: CASSDDRSYEQYF.

The chain uses TRBV30 and TRBJ1-5, with D possibly matching TRBD1 (5 bases). CDR1 is GTSNPN and CDR2 is SVGIG in the germline V gene (reference sequence). The CDR3 extends over 14 amino acids. Trimming pared 2 bases from V and 4 bases from J, leaving 12 bases between. The CDR3 DNA reads as TGTGCCTGGAGTCGACGGCAGGGAAATCAGCCCCAGCATTTT. Encoded protein: CAWSRRQGNQPQHF. The full variable domain, with the rest looked up from reference TRBV30 and TRBJ1-5, is SQTIHQWPATLVQPVGSPLSLECTVEGTSNPNLYWYRQAAGRGLQLLFYSVGIGQISSEVPQNLSASRPQDRQFILSSKKLLLSDSGFYLCAWSRRQGNQPQHFGDGTRLSIL.

The J gene is TRBJ1-4, the V gene TRBV4-3; no clear D gene. In germline, CDR1 is LGHNA, CDR2 YSLEER. The V end was cut by 1 base, the J end by 5 bases, with 11 bases between. The CDR3 totals 15 residues. The CDR3 protein is CASSQVAQSNEKLFF. The CDR3 nucleotides are TGCGCCAGCAGCCAAGTGGCCCAGTCGAATGAAAAACTGTTTTTT.

This clone was counted once. The chain has TRBV5-1 and TRBJ2-5, with 8 bases identical to TRBD1. The J call may be faulty, since TRBJ2-7 better matches the DNA end. The CDR3 is made up of 15 amino acids. Germline CDR1 and CDR2: SGHRS and YFSETQ. DNA for the CDR3: TGCGCCAGCAGCTTCAACAGGGGGTCGGTGTACGAGCAGTACTTC. It codes for CASSFNRGSVYEQYF.

Remarks on this clone: At one boundary the junction diverges from the germline segment, which might be a read error. V and J are TRBV14 and TRBJ1-1, with TRBD1 matching 10 bases. The CDR3 runs to 13 residues. CDR1 is SGHDN, CDR2 FVKESK, per germline. CDR3 residues: CASSQVGTGESYF. In DNA, the CDR3 is TGTGCCAGCAGCCAAGTCGGGACAGGGGAATCCTATTTT.